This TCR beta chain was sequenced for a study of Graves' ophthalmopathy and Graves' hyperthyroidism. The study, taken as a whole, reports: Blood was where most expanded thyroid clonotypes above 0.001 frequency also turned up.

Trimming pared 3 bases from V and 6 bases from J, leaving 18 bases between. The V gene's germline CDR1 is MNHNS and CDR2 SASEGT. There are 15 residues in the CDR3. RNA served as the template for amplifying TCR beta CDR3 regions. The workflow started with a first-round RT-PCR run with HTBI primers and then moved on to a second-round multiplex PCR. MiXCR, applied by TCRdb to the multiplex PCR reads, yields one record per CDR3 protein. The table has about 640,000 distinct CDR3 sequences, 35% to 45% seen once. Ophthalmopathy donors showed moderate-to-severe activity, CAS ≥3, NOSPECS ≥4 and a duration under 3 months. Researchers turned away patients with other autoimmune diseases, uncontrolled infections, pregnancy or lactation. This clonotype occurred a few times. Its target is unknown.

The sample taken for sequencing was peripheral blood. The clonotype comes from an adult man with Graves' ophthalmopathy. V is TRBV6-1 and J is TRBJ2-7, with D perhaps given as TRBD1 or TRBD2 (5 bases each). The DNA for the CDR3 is TGTGCCAGCAGTGATAGGGACGGCTACTCGATCGAGCAGTACTTC. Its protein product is CASSDRDGYSIEQYF.